The 17 T cell receptor beta chains below all came from one sample that was sequenced in a study of blood T cells in healthy people across ages. The use of a sample-barcoded 5' primer and a J-beta primer mix characterized a second PCR of about 7 to 12 cycles. TCRdb re-analysed the 5' RACE reads in MiXCR, keeping a single row per CDR3 protein. This sample has about 640,000 distinct CDR3 sequences, with 58% found just once. Sequenced input: blood. Receptors originate from a man aged 55 to 69 in good health.

In its sample, this clonotype was seen a few times. The chain has TRBV4-2 and TRBJ2-4, with D unresolved. CDR3 length: 15 residues. In germline, CDR1 is LGHNA, CDR2 YNFKEQ. Trimming removed 0 bases from V and 6 bases from J, with 12 bases in between. CDR3 coding DNA: TGTGCCAGCAGCCAAGAAGGGCAAACCCTAAACATTCAGTACTTC. It encodes CASSQEGQTLNIQYF.

The chain recombines TRBV20-1 with TRBJ2-7; 13 bases fit TRBD2. V lost 3 bases and J lost 6; bases outside the gene matches: 5. The CDR3 is made up of 14 amino acids. Germline CDR1 and CDR2: DFQATT and SNEGSKA (reference sequence). The CDR3 DNA reads as TGCAGTGCTAGTAGGACTAGCGGGGGAGGCGAGCAGTACTTC. Its protein product is CSASRTSGGGEQYF.

This clonotype was seen a few times. J is TRBJ2-6 and V is TRBV6-5; D possibly corresponds to TRBD1 (6 bases). The CDR3 totals 14 residues. V shed 7 bases and J shed 0 bases, with 7 bases lying between them. Per germline, CDR1 MNHEY and CDR2 SVGAGI. CDR3 sequence (DNA): TGTGCCAGCAAAGGGGGCTCTGGGGCCAACGTCCTGACTTTC. Encoded protein: CASKGGSGANVLTF.

This clonotype was seen just once. This chain uses TRBV10-1 with TRBJ2-4, with D possibly being TRBD1 or TRBD2 (5 bases each). TRBJ2-7 matches the DNA end more closely, so the J call is doubtful. Germline V lookup: CDR1 WNHNN, CDR2 SYGVQD (reference sequence). The CDR3 is 15 amino acids. CDR3 bases: TGCGCCAGCAGTGGGACTCCCAAGGGGCCTTACGAGCAGTACTTC. It translates to CASSGTPKGPYEQYF.

The gene calls are TRBV7-8 and TRBJ2-2; D call uncertain. Germline lookup yields CDR1 SGHVS and CDR2 FQNEAQ. Trimming stripped 2 bases from V and 7 bases from J, with 5 bases between. The CDR3 runs to 12 residues. The CDR3 loop is CASSLTDGELFF. The CDR3 coding sequence is TGTGCCAGCAGCTTAACAGACGGGGAGCTGTTTTTT.

The gene calls are TRBV12-3 or TRBV12-4 and TRBJ2-3; TRBD2 is a possible D gene (5 bases). This CDR3 spans 13 amino acids. V was clipped by 5 bases and J by 4 bases, with 10 bases between them. In DNA form, the CDR3 reads TGTGCCAGCAGTAGAGAGGGCGCAGATACGCAGTATTTT. Translation: CASSREGADTQYF.

CDR3 DNA: TGTGCCAGCAGTTACGGGACAGACGTCTATGGCTACACCTTC. This encodes CASSYGTDVYGYTF. This sequence joins TRBV6-2 or TRBV6-3 and TRBJ1-2; 7 bases line up with TRBD1. There are 14 residues in the CDR3. Germline CDR1 reads MNHEY; CDR2 reads SVGEGT. The junction had 4 bases not matched to a gene; V was cut back by 2 bases and J by 4 bases.

The chain recombines TRBV11-2 with TRBJ2-3; TRBD2 aligns across 10 bases. Germline CDR1 and CDR2: SGHAT and FQNNGV. The CDR3 extends over 15 amino acids. V was clipped by 3 bases and J by 4 bases; unmatched bases: 4. The CDR3 loop is CASSLTSGFSDTQYF. CDR3 bases: TGTGCCAGCAGCTTGACTAGCGGGTTTTCAGATACGCAGTATTTT. Full variable domain (remainder filled in from reference TRBV11-2 and TRBJ2-3): EAGVAQSPRYKIIEKRQSVAFWCNPISGHATLYWYQQILGQGPKLLIQFQNNGVVDDSQLPKDRFSAERLKGVDSTLKIQPAKLEDSAVYLCASSLTSGFSDTQYFGPGTRLTVL.

This sequence joins TRBV6-1 and TRBJ2-5; 7 nucleotides match TRBD2. The end of the DNA fits TRBJ2-7 better, so the J call may be wrong. CDR1 and CDR2 (germline): MNHNS, SASEGT. This CDR3 spans 14 amino acids. The chain's CDR3 is CASSEAGTTDEQYF. The CDR3 bases are TGTGCCAGCAGTGAAGCTGGGACTACGGACGAGCAGTACTTC.

The rearrangement joins TRBV20-1 to TRBJ2-5; TRBD2 aligns across 12 bases. The CDR3 has 16 amino acids. Per germline, CDR1 DFQATT and CDR2 SNEGSKA (reference sequence). Germline trimming cut 2 bases from V and 5 bases from J; bases unmatched to any gene: 9. The chain's CDR3 is CSARLASGGAWETQYF. Written as DNA, the CDR3 is TGCAGTGCTAGATTGGCTAGCGGGGGGGCCTGGGAGACCCAGTACTTC.

The chain is built from TRBV27 and TRBJ1-2; 9 bases map to TRBD1. The CDR3 length is 15 residues. CDR1 is MNHEY, CDR2 SMNVEV, per germline (reference sequence). The J segment lost 5 bases and the V segment lost 5 bases, leaving 9 bases of the junction unmatched. CDR3 sequence (DNA): TGTGCCAGCAGTCCCCAGGGACAGGGCCGATATGGCTACACCTTC. Translated, it gives CASSPQGQGRYGYTF.

This clonotype was found a few times. This rearrangement joins TRBV27 to TRBJ2-3; a possible D gene is TRBD1 (5 bases). CDR1 MNHEY and CDR2 SMNVEV come from the germline V gene (reference sequence). The V gene lost 8 bases and the J gene lost 14 bases, with 23 bases spanning the gap. This CDR3 has 13 residues. CDR3 residues: CASGALTVPIRYF. Written as DNA, the CDR3 is TGTGCCAGCGGGGCCCTGACAGTTCCAATTAGGTATTTT.

This chain connects TRBV9 to TRBJ2-6; tentatively, D is TRBD1 or TRBD2 (5 bases each). Germline V gives CDR1 SGDLS, CDR2 YYNGEE. Trimming removed 2 bases at V and 2 bases at J, with 8 bases between. There are 15 residues in the CDR3. CDR3 sequence (DNA): TGTGCCAGCAGCGTGGGACCGCCTGGGGCCAACGTCCTGACTTTC. It codes for CASSVGPPGANVLTF.

Only a few counts were recorded for this clonotype. J is TRBJ2-1 and V is TRBV27; no clear D gene. CDR3 length: 12 residues. Germline V gives CDR1 MNHEY, CDR2 SMNVEV (reference sequence). Trimming removed 6 bases from V and 6 bases from J, with 9 bases in between. The CDR3 nucleotides are TGTGCCAGCAGCCGAGACACCAATGAGCAGTTCTTC. Encoded protein: CASSRDTNEQFF.

The V and J genes are TRBV9 and TRBJ1-1; 7 nucleotides line up with TRBD1. The CDR3 contains 17 residues. Per the germline V gene, CDR1 is SGDLS and CDR2 is YYNGEE. V lost 3 bases to trimming and J lost 5 bases; unmatched junction nucleotides: 16. Here the CDR3 DNA reads TGTGCCAGCAGCGCAGTCCCTACCTCAGGGGGATGGACTGAAGCTTTCTTT. It specifies CASSAVPTSGGWTEAFF.

The chain uses TRBV5-6 and TRBJ2-1, with TRBD2 matching 9 bases. The CDR3 runs 14 residues. The trim removed 0 bases at V and 9 bases at J, leaving 4 bases unmatched. CDR1 and CDR2 from the germline V gene are SGHDT and YYEEEE. The CDR3 reads CASSLGVAGAEQFF. The CDR3 nucleotides read TGTGCCAGCAGCTTGGGGGTAGCGGGGGCTGAGCAGTTCTTC.

This sequence joins TRBV12-3 or TRBV12-4 and TRBJ2-5, with a possible D match to TRBD1 (5 bases). TRBJ2-7 explains the end of the DNA better; the J call may be wrong. The CDR3 covers 14 residues. CDR3 region: CASSPQGWSGEQYF. In DNA form, the CDR3 reads TGTGCCAGCAGTCCCCAGGGTTGGTCGGGCGAGCAGTACTTC.